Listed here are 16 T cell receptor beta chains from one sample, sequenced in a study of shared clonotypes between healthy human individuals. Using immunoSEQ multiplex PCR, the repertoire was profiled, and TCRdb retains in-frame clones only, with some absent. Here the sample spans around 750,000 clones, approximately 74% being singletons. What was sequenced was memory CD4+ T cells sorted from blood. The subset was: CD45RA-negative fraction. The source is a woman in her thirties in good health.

CDR3 in DNA: TGTGCCAGCAGCCCCGGACAGGGGTCTGGGGCCAACGTCCTGACTTTC. As protein: CASSPGQGSGANVLTF. The chain joins TRBV5-4 to TRBJ2-6, with 9 bases that match TRBD1. CDR1 SGHNT and CDR2 YYREEE come from the germline V gene (reference sequence). The V segment lost 4 bases and the J segment 1 base; nucleotides outside the gene matches: 3. This CDR3 is built from 16 residues.

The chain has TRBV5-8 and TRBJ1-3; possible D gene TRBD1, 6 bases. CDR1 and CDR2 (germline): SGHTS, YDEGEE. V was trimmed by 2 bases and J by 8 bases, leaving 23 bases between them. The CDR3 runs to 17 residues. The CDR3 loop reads CASSFASDSGGLYTIYF. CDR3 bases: TGTGCCAGCAGCTTTGCGTCGGACAGTGGAGGGTTATACACCATATATTTT.

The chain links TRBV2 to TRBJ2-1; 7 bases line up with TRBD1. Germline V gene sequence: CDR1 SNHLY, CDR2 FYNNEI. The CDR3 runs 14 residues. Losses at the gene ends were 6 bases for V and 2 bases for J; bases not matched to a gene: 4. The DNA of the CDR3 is TGTGCCAGCAGGTCAGGGGGAGCCTACAATGAGCAGTTCTTC. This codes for CASRSGGAYNEQFF.

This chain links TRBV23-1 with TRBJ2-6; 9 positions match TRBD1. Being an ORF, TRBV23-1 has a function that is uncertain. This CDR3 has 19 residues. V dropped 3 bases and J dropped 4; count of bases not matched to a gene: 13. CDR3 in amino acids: CASSHQFGTGFTGANVLTF. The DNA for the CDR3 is TGCGCCAGCAGTCATCAATTCGGGACAGGGTTTACAGGGGCCAACGTCCTGACTTTC.

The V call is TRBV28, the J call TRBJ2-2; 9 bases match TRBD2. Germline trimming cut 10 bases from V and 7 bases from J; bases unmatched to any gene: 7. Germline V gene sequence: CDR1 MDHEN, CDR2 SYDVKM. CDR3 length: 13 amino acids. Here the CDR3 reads CANSGSFGGELFF. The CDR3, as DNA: TGTGCCAATAGCGGGAGCTTTGGCGGGGAGCTGTTTTTT.

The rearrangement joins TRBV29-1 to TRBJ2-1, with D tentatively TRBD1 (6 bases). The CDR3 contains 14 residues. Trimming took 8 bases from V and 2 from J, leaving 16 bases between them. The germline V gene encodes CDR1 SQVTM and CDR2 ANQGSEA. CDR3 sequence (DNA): TGCAGCTCTTACCACGGACAGCCCTACAATGAGCAGTTCTTC. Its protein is CSSYHGQPYNEQFF.

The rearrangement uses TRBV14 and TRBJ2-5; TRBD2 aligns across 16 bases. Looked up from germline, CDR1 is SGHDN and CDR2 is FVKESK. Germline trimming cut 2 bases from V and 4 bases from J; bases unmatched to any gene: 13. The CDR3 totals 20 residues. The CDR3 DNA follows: TGTGCCAGCAGCCAAAGTCGTCCCGGGACTAGCGGGAGGGCGGTAGAGACCCAGTACTTC. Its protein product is CASSQSRPGTSGRAVETQYF.

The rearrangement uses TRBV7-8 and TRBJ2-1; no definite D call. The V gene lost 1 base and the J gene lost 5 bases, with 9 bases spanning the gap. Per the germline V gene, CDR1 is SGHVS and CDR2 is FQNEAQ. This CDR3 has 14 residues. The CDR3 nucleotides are TGTGCCAGCAGCTTAGAATGGTCGAACAATGAGCAGTTCTTC. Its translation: CASSLEWSNNEQFF.

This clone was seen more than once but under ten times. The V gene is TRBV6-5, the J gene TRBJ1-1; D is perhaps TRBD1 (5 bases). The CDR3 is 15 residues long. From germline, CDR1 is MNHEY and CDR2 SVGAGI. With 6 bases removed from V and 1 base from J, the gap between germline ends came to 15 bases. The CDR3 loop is CASSPPGWGNTEAFF. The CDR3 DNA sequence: TGTGCCAGCAGCCCGCCAGGGTGGGGGAACACTGAAGCTTTCTTT.

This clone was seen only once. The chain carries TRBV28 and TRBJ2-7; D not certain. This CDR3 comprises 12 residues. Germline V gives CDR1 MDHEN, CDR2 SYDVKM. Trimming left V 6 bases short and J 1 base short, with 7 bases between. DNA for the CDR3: TGTGCCAGCAGGCAGCAGTCCTACGAGCAGTACTTC. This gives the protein CASRQQSYEQYF. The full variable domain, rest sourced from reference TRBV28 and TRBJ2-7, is DVKVTQSSRYLVKRTGEKVFLECVQDMDHENMFWYRQDPGLGLRLIYFSYDVKMKEKGDIPEGYSVSREKKERFSLILESASTNQTSMYLCASRQQSYEQYFGPGTRLTVT.

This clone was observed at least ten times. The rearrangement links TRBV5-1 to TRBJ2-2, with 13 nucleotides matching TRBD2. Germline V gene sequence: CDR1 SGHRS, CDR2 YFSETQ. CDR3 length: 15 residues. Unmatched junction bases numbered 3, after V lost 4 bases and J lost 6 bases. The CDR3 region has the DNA TGCGCCAGCAGCACCGGACTAGCGGGAGCCGGGGAGCTGTTTTTT. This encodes CASSTGLAGAGELFF.

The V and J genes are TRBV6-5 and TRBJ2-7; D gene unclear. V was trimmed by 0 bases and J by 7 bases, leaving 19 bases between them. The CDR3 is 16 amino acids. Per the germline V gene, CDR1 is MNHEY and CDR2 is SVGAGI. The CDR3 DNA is TGTGCCAGCAGTTACTCCATTCCCGGATCTAGTGAGGAGCAGTACTTC. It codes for CASSYSIPGSSEEQYF.

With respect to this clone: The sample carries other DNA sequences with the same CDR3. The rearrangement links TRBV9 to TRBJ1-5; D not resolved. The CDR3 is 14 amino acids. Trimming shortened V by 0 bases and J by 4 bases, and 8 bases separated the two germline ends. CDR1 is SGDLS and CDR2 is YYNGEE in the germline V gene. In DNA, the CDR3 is TGTGCCAGCAGCGTAGGCCCGGGTAATCAGCCCCAGCATTTT. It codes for CASSVGPGNQPQHF.

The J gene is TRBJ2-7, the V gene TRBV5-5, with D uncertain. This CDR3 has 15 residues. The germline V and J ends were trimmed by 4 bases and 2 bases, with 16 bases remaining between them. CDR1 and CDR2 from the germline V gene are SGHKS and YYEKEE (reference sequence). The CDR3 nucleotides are TGTGCCAGCAGCCCGCAACCGGACGGAGCCTACGAGCAGTACTTC. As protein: CASSPQPDGAYEQYF. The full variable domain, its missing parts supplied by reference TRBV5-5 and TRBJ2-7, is DAGVTQSPTHLIKTRGQQVTLRCSPISGHKSVSWYQQVLGQGPQFIFQYYEKEERGRGNFPDRFSARQFPNYSSELNVNALLLGDSALYLCASSPQPDGAYEQYFGPGTRLTVT.

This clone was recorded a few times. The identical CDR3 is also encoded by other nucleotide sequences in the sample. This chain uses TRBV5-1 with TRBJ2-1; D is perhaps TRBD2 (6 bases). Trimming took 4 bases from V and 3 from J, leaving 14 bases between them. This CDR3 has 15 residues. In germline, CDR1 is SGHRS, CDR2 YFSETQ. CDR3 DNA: TGCGCCAGCAGCCGAAGTAGCGGTAGCTACAATGAGCAGTTCTTC. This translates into CASSRSSGSYNEQFF.

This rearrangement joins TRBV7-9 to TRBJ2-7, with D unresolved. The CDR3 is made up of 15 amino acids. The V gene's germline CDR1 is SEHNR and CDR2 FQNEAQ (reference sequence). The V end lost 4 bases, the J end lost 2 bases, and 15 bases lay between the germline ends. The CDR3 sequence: CASSSADKGTYEQYF. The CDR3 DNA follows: TGTGCCAGCAGCTCGGCCGACAAGGGCACCTACGAGCAGTACTTC. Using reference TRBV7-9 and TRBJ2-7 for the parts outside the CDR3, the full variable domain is DTGVSQNPRHKITKRGQNVTFRCDPISEHNRLYWYRQTLGQGPEFLTYFQNEAQLEKSRLLSDRFSAERPKGSFSTLEIQRTEQGDSAMYLCASSSADKGTYEQYFGPGTRLTVT.